This TCR beta chain stems from a study of human T cells and chemical hapten exposure. The CDR3 consists of 12 residues. Germline CDR1 is SQVTM and CDR2 is ANQGSEA. The library attached unique molecular identifiers to individual cDNA molecules. TCRdb re-called the RACE reads with MiXCR, one entry per CDR3 protein. The table includes under 200,000 distinct CDR3 sequences, 25% to 30% detected once. This clonotype has just a few counts. Germline is not matched at one junction end, which may reflect a read error. Regarding time point: pre-sensitization, week 0. Treatment noted: therapeutic diphenylcyclopropenone sensitization with weekly scalp DPC.

Source: whole blood, taken in connection with sensitization to the hapten diphenylcyclopropenone (DPC). The chain is built from TRBV29-1 and TRBJ2-7, with a tentative D call TRBD1 (6 bases). This clonotype was obtained from a woman aged 25 to 39 with alopecia areata. Some clones in this sample may be carry-over from other donors' samples. CDR3: CSVEQGSYEQYF. CDR3 in DNA: TGCAGCGTTGAACAGGGGTCCTATGAGCAGTACTTC.